This passage covers 25 T cell receptor beta chains from one sample sequenced in a study of identical twins. Each CDR3 protein gets one entry after TCRdb re-called the 5' RACE reads with MiXCR. The repertoire holds approximately 530,000 distinct CDR3 sequences, with approximately 20% as singletons. This same sample was also part of a study on yellow fever vaccine responses in identical twins.

Source material: CD4+ T cells sorted from blood. The receptors were sampled from a woman aged 18-29 years in good health.

The rearrangement joins TRBV20-1 to TRBJ2-2; TRBD1 matches at 8 bases. The germline V gene encodes CDR1 DFQATT and CDR2 SNEGSKA (reference sequence). The V gene end was trimmed by 0 bases and the J gene end by 4 bases; junction bases not matched to a gene: 10. The CDR3 is 17 residues long. CDR3 amino acids: CSARELQGAHITGELFF. The CDR3 bases are TGCAGTGCTAGAGAACTGCAGGGGGCGCACATCACCGGGGAGCTGTTTTTT.

V is TRBV24-1 and J is TRBJ2-7, with D unclear. V was clipped by 6 bases and J by 5 bases, with 7 bases between them. The CDR3 sequence is 11 residues long. Germline CDR1 and CDR2: KGHDR and SFDVKD. The CDR3 region has the DNA TGTGCCACCAGTTCTTTGGACGAGCAGTACTTC. Residues: CATSSLDEQYF.

This clonotype was seen more than once but under ten times. The CDR3, as DNA: TGCGCCAGCAGCTTGGGAGGTAGCGGGAGAGTTTCGGATGAGCAGTTCTTC. This translates into CASSLGGSGRVSDEQFF. The chain links TRBV5-1 to TRBJ2-1, with 9 bases fitting TRBD2. The CDR3 consists of 17 residues. V was pared by 0 bases and J by 8 bases, with 12 bases of the junction left unmatched. Germline V gene lookup returns CDR1 SGHRS and CDR2 YFSETQ. The complete variable domain, with remaining parts taken from reference TRBV5-1 and TRBJ2-1, reads KAGVTQTPRYLIKTRGQQVTLSCSPISGHRSVSWYQQTPGQGLQFLFEYFSETQRNKGNFPGRFSGRQFSNSRSEMNVSTLELGDSALYLCASSLGGSGRVSDEQFFGPGTRLTVL.

This clonotype has only a few counts. The chain couples TRBV5-6 to TRBJ2-3; 14 nucleotides match TRBD2. This CDR3 comprises 15 residues. Unmatched junction bases numbered 4, after V lost 6 bases and J lost 4 bases. Germline V lookup: CDR1 SGHDT, CDR2 YYEEEE. The CDR3 region is CASIGLAGGADTQYF. The CDR3 region has the DNA TGTGCCAGCATTGGACTAGCGGGAGGTGCAGATACGCAGTATTTT.

This clonotype was counted between two and nine times. The CDR3 DNA is TGCAGTGCTAGATCGGAGGGGGGAGGCTATGGCTACACCTTC. Amino acids: CSARSEGGGYGYTF. This rearrangement joins TRBV20-1 to TRBJ1-2; a weak D match, TRBD1 (6 bases). This CDR3 contains 14 residues. Germline lookup yields CDR1 DFQATT and CDR2 SNEGSKA (reference sequence). Deletions cut 2 bases from V and 4 bases from J, with 14 bases between.

This rearrangement joins TRBV12-3 or TRBV12-4 to TRBJ2-7, with 14 bases fitting TRBD2. This CDR3 has 17 amino acids. Germline trimming cut 4 bases from V and 2 bases from J; bases unmatched to any gene: 7. The CDR3 loop reads CASSSGTSGRLTYEQYF. Here the CDR3 DNA reads TGTGCCAGCAGTTCCGGGACTAGCGGGAGATTGACCTACGAGCAGTACTTC.

This chain joins TRBV20-1 and TRBJ1-5; TRBD1 agrees at 7 bases. The germline V gene encodes CDR1 DFQATT and CDR2 SNEGSKA (reference sequence). There are 13 residues in the CDR3. V lost 6 bases to trimming and J lost 3 bases; unmatched junction nucleotides: 5. CDR3 protein: CSAPRGNNQPQHF. The CDR3 region has the DNA TGCAGTGCCCCCAGGGGGAACAATCAGCCCCAGCATTTT.

The table lists this clonotype with a few counts. CDR3 bases: TGCGCCAGCAGCTTGGTTTCGGTGGGCAATGAGCAGTTCTTC. Translation gives CASSLVSVGNEQFF. This chain links TRBV5-1 with TRBJ2-1; D gene ambiguous. Per germline, CDR1 SGHRS and CDR2 YFSETQ. Trimming cost V 0 bases and J 6 bases, with 10 bases left between them. This CDR3 spans 14 amino acids.

This sequence joins TRBV1 and TRBJ2-3; the D call TRBD2 from the table was never checked on the DNA. TRBV1 is reported as a pseudogene. This CDR3 comprises 15 residues. The CDR3 coding sequence is TGCACCAGCAGCCTCTCGCGGGGGGAGACAGATACGCAGTATTTT. Its protein is CTSSLSRGETDTQYF.

There are a few counts of this clonotype. The gene calls are TRBV12-3 or TRBV12-4 and TRBJ2-3; D may be TRBD1 or TRBD2 (5 bases each). The CDR3 has 15 amino acids. Trimming left V 6 bases short and J 0 bases short, with 13 bases between. The CDR3 nucleotides read TGTGCCAGCAGCCGGGACCTACGTAGCACAGATACGCAGTATTTT. Translation: CASSRDLRSTDTQYF.

The chain combines TRBV5-1 with TRBJ2-2; 10 bases fit TRBD2. The CDR3 extends over 15 amino acids. The V and J ends lost 6 bases and 0 bases, in that order; junction bases with no gene match: 2. The germline gives CDR1 SGHRS, CDR2 YFSETQ. In DNA form, the CDR3 reads TGCGCCAGCACAACTAGCGGGGCGAACACCGGGGAGCTGTTTTTT. The encoded protein is CASTTSGANTGELFF.

CDR3 residues: CASSLAGVGNNEQFF. CDR3 nucleotides: TGTGCCAGCAGTTTAGCGGGAGTAGGAAACAATGAGCAGTTCTTC. J is TRBJ2-1 and V is TRBV6-5, with TRBD2 matching 9 bases. CDR3 length equals 15 residues. Germline CDR1 reads MNHEY; CDR2 reads SVGAGI. Trimming took 4 bases from V and 5 from J; bases not matched to a gene: 6.

The chain has TRBV12-3 or TRBV12-4 and TRBJ1-1, with D perhaps TRBD1 (5 bases). The CDR3 is made up of 14 amino acids. V gave up 3 bases and J gave up 1 base, with 9 bases separating them. CDR3 residues: CASSFPDRNTEAFF. As DNA, the CDR3 is TGTGCCAGCAGTTTCCCCGACAGGAACACTGAAGCTTTCTTT.

The V call is TRBV20-1, the J call TRBJ1-3, with 9 bases lining up with TRBD1. Trimming removed 4 bases from V and 7 bases from J; junction bases left unmatched: 8. The CDR3 runs 14 residues. CDR1 DFQATT and CDR2 SNEGSKA come from the germline V gene (reference sequence). The CDR3 nucleotides are TGCAGTGCTACCCGGACAGGGGAATGGAACACCATATATTTT. Protein sequence: CSATRTGEWNTIYF.

This clonotype was seen more than once but under ten times. The V gene is TRBV20-1, the J gene TRBJ2-7; possibly TRBD2 for D (7 bases). CDR1 DFQATT and CDR2 SNEGSKA come from the germline V gene (reference sequence). This CDR3 spans 13 amino acids. Trimming stripped 5 bases from V and 4 bases from J, with 15 bases between. The CDR3 coding sequence is TGCAGTGCTGGAGGGGGAGGGCTATACGAGCAGTACTTC. As protein: CSAGGGGLYEQYF.

This clonotype was counted a few times. The CDR3 here is CASSYRETGELFF. The CDR3 bases are TGTGCCAGCAGTTACAGGGAAACCGGGGAGCTGTTTTTT. The chain uses TRBV6-5 and TRBJ2-2; D is uncertain. There are 13 residues in the CDR3. The V gene lost 2 bases and the J gene lost 5 bases, with 6 bases spanning the gap. Germline V gives CDR1 MNHEY, CDR2 SVGAGI.

The sample holds a few counts of this clonotype. This chain uses TRBV5-1 with TRBJ2-7, with D perhaps given as TRBD1 or TRBD2 (5 bases each). Germline loops: CDR1 SGHRS, CDR2 YFSETQ. The CDR3 contains 15 residues. With 4 bases removed from V and 2 bases from J, the gap between germline ends came to 16 bases. CDR3 sequence reads: CASSPPGTLPYEQYF. The CDR3 DNA reads TGCGCCAGCAGCCCCCCCGGGACCCTACCCTACGAGCAGTACTTC.

This clonotype was counted a few times. V is TRBV9 and J is TRBJ2-2, with D possibly called TRBD1 or TRBD2 (6 bases each). CDR1 and CDR2 (germline): SGDLS, YYNGEE. The CDR3 consists of 17 residues. The V end was cut by 4 bases, the J end by 0 bases, with 16 bases between. CDR3 sequence reads: CASSPRGGTTNTGELFF. The CDR3 DNA sequence: TGTGCCAGCAGCCCGAGAGGGGGGACAACGAACACCGGGGAGCTGTTTTTT.

The CDR3 DNA reads as TGTGCCAGCTCACCACGACAGGGGGGGACTAATGAAAAACTGTTTTTT. Translating it yields CASSPRQGGTNEKLFF. This chain links TRBV18 with TRBJ1-4; TRBD1 agrees at 9 bases. Per germline, CDR1 KGHSH and CDR2 LQKENI. The V and J ends lost 1 base and 2 bases, in that order; junction bases with no gene match: 2. The CDR3 sequence is 16 residues long. Variable domain in full (rest from reference TRBV18 and TRBJ1-4): NAGVMQNPRHLVRRRGQEARLRCSPMKGHSHVYWYRQLPEEGLKFMVYLQKENIIDESGMPKERFSAEFPKEGPSILRIQQVVRGDSAAYFCASSPRQGGTNEKLFFGSGTQLSVL.

V is TRBV9 and J is TRBJ2-2, with 8 bases matching TRBD1. The CDR3 has 17 residues. Looked up from germline, CDR1 is SGDLS and CDR2 is YYNGEE. The V and J ends lost 0 bases and 6 bases, in that order; junction bases with no gene match: 10. Written as DNA, the CDR3 is TGTGCCAGCAGCGTAGTCCCATTCGGACAGGGCCCCGGGGAGCTGTTTTTT. Translated: CASSVVPFGQGPGELFF.

V and J are TRBV5-1 and TRBJ2-4, with TRBD2 matching 7 bases. The CDR3 is 16 residues long. The V gene end was trimmed by 0 bases and the J gene end by 0 bases; junction bases not matched to a gene: 3. The germline V gene encodes CDR1 SGHRS and CDR2 YFSETQ. The CDR3 reads CASSLASGVAKNIQYF. The CDR3 DNA reads as TGCGCCAGCAGCTTGGCAAGCGGGGTAGCCAAAAACATTCAGTACTTC.

The rearrangement links TRBV20-1 to TRBJ2-1; possibly TRBD2 for D (5 bases). The V gene's germline CDR1 is DFQATT and CDR2 SNEGSKA (reference sequence). Deletions cut 4 bases from V and 0 bases from J, with 7 bases between. The CDR3 length is 13 residues. CDR3 nucleotides: TGCAGTGCTATTGGGAGCTCCTACAATGAGCAGTTCTTC. Amino acids: CSAIGSSYNEQFF.

The chain employs TRBV2 and TRBJ1-6; D call uncertain. CDR1 SNHLY and CDR2 FYNNEI come from the germline V gene. The CDR3 spans 12 residues. Trimming pared 2 bases from V and 8 bases from J, leaving 4 bases between. The CDR3 loop reads CASSESHSPLHF. The DNA for the CDR3 is TGTGCCAGCAGTGAATCTCATTCACCCCTCCACTTT.

The chain employs TRBV12-3 or TRBV12-4 and TRBJ2-7, with 8 positions matching TRBD1. V shed 5 bases, J shed 3 bases, and the junction held 6 bases outside the gene matches. The CDR3 is 14 residues long. CDR3 residues: CASSGQGRVYEQYF. In DNA, the CDR3 is TGTGCCAGCAGTGGACAGGGAAGGGTCTACGAGCAGTACTTC.

This chain uses TRBV7-8 with TRBJ1-6, with a possible D match to TRBD1 (6 bases). The germline gives CDR1 SGHVS, CDR2 FQNEAQ. The CDR3 runs 17 residues. V gave up 1 base and J gave up 8 bases, with 18 bases separating them. CDR3 nucleotides: TGTGCCAGCAGCTTAGTTGGAGGGGGGATTATTTATTCACCCCTCCACTTT. Translated, it gives CASSLVGGGIIYSPLHF. Drawing the rest from reference TRBV7-8 and TRBJ1-6, the complete variable domain is GAGVSQSPRYKVAKRGQDVALRCDPISGHVSLFWYQQALGQGPEFLTYFQNEAQLDKSGLPSDRFFAERPEGSVSTLKIQRTQQEDSAVYLCASSLVGGGIIYSPLHFGNGTRLTVT.